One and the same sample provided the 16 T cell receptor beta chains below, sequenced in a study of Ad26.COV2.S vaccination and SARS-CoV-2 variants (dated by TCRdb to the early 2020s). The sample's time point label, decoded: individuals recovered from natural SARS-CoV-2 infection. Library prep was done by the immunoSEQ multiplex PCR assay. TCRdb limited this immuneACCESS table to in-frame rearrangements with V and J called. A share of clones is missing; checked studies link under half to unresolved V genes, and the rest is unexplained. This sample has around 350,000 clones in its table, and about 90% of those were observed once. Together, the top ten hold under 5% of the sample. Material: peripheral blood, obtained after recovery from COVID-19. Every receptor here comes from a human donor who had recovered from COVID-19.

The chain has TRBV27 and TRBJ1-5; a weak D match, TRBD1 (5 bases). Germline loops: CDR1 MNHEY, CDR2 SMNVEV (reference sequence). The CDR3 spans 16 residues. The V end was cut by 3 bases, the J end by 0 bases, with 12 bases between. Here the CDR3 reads CASSLGGDYSNQPQHF. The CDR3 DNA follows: TGTGCCAGCAGTTTGGGGGGGGACTATAGCAATCAGCCCCAGCATTTT.

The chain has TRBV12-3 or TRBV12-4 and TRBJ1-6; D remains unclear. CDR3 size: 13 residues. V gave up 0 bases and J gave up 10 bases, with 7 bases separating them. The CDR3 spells CASSLADFSPLHF. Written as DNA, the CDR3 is TGTGCCAGCAGTTTAGCCGACTTCTCACCCCTCCACTTT.

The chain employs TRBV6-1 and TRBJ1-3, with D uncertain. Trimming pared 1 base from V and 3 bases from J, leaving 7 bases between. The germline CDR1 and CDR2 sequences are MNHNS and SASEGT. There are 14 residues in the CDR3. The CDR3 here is CASSEGAGGNTIYF. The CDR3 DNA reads TGTGCCAGCAGTGAAGGGGCCGGTGGAAACACCATATATTTT.

CDR3 in DNA: TGCGCCAGCAGGACCGGAGGGGGCACTGAAGCTTTCTTT. Protein sequence: CASRTGGGTEAFF. The chain employs TRBV5-1 and TRBJ1-1; D is possibly TRBD1 (6 bases). The CDR3 length is 13 residues. Germline CDR1 SGHRS, CDR2 YFSETQ. Trimming shortened V by 5 bases and J by 4 bases, and 12 bases separated the two germline ends.

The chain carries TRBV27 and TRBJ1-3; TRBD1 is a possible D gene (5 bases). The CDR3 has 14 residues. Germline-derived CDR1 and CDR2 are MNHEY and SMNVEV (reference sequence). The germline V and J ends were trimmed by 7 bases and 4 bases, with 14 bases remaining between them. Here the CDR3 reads CASIATWGGNTIYF. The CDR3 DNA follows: TGTGCCAGCATCGCCACTTGGGGGGGAAACACCATATATTTT.

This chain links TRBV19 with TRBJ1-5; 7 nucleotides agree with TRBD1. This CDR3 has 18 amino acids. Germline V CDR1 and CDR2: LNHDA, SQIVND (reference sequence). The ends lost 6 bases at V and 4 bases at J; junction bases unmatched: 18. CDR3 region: CASSAGQVSRMGNQPQHF. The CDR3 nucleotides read TGTGCCAGTAGCGCCGGACAGGTTTCCCGTATGGGGAATCAGCCCCAGCATTTT.

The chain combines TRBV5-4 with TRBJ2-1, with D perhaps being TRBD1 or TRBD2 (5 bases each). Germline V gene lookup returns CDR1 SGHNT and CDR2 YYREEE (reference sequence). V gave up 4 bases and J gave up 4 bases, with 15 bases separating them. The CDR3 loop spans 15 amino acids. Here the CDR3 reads CASSLGGGTYNEQFF. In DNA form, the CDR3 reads TGTGCCAGCAGCCTGGGTGGGGGAACATACAATGAGCAGTTCTTC.

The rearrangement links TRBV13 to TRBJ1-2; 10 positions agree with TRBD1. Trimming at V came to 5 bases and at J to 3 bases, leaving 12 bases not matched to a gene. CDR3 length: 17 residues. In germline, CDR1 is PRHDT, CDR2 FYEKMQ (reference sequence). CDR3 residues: CASSTQGQGKWDYGYTF. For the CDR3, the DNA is TGTGCCAGCAGCACCCAGGGACAGGGGAAATGGGACTATGGCTACACCTTC.

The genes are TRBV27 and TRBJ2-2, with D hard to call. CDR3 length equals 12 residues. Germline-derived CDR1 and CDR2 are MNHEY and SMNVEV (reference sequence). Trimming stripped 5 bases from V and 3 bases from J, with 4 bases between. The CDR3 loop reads CASSRYTGELFF. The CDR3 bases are TGTGCCAGCAGTCGATACACCGGGGAGCTGTTTTTT.

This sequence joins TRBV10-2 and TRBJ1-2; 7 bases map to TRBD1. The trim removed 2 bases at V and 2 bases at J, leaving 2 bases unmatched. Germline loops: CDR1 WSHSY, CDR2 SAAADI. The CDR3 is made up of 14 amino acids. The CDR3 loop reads CASSETGVNYGYTF. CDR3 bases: TGCGCCAGCAGTGAGACAGGGGTCAACTATGGCTACACCTTC.

The CDR3 region is CATIQQGRGNTIYF. The CDR3 nucleotides are TGTGCCACTATCCAACAGGGTAGAGGAAACACCATATATTTT. The V gene is TRBV19, the J gene TRBJ1-3; perhaps TRBD1 as D (6 bases). V was pared by 10 bases and J by 4 bases, with 17 bases between. This CDR3 region has 14 residues. Germline values: CDR1 LNHDA, CDR2 SQIVND (reference sequence).

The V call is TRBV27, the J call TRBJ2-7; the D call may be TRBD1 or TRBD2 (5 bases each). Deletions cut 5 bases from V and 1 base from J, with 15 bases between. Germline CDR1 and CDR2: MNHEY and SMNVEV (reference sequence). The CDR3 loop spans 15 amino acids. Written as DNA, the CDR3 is TGTGCCAGCAGTCCCGCCGGGACCGTGTCCTACGAGCAGTACTTC. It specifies CASSPAGTVSYEQYF.

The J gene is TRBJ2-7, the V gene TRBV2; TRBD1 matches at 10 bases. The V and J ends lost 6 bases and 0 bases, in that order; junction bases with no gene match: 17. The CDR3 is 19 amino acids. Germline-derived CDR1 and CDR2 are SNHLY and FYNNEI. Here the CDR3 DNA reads TGTGCCAGCAGCAGAAGATCCCGGGACAGGGGACCCCGCTCCTACGAGCAGTACTTC. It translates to CASSRRSRDRGPRSYEQYF. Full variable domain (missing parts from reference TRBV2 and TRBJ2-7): EPEVTQTPSHQVTQMGQEVILRCVPISNHLYFYWYRQILGQKVEFLVSFYNNEISEKSEIFDDQFSVERPDGSNFTLKIRSTKLEDSAMYFCASSRRSRDRGPRSYEQYFGPGTRLTVT.

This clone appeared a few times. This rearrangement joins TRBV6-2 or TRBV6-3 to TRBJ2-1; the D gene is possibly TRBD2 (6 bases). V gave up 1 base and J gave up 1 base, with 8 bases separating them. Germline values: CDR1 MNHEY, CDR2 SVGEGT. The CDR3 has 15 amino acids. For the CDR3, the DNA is TGTGCCAGCAGTTACTTGGGGGGTTCCTACAATGAGCAGTTCTTC. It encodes CASSYLGGSYNEQFF.

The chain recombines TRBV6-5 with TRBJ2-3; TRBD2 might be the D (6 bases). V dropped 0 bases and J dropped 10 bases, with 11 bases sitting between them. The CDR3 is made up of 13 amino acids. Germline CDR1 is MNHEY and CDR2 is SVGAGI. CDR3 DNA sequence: TGTGCCAGCAGTTACTCGAGGTGGGACTCGCAGTATTTT. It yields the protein CASSYSRWDSQYF.

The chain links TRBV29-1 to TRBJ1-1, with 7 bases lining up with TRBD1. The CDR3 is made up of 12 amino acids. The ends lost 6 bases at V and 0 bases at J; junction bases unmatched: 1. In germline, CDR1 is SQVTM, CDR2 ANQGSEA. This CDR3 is CSVGQVNTEAFF. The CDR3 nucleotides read TGCAGCGTCGGACAGGTGAACACTGAAGCTTTCTTT.